These 13 T cell receptor beta chains were all obtained from the same sample, sequenced in a study of blood T cell repertoires in COVID-19. The method was immunoSEQ multiplex PCR; TCRdb's version includes in-frame clones alone and lacks a portion of them. This table holds some 170,000 clones, about 91% found once. The specimen sequenced was peripheral blood. These receptors were obtained from a woman aged 45-60 years with acute or convalescent COVID-19.

The chain employs TRBV12-3 or TRBV12-4 and TRBJ1-2, with D unresolved. Trimming took 0 bases from V and 13 from J, leaving 15 bases between them. This CDR3 is 13 amino acids long. CDR3 residues: CASSLAVRQAGTF. DNA of the CDR3: TGTGCCAGCAGTTTAGCCGTTCGGCAGGCGGGCACCTTC.

The chain has TRBV7-2 and TRBJ1-5; tentative D call: TRBD1 (5 bases). The CDR3 length is 14 residues. Trimming left V 2 bases short and J 10 bases short, with 15 bases between. From germline, CDR1 is SGHTA and CDR2 FQGNSA. The CDR3 nucleotides are TGTGCCAGCAGCTTACCAGGGTTCGGAGAACCCCAGCATTTT. Amino acids: CASSLPGFGEPQHF.

This rearrangement joins TRBV6-6 to TRBJ2-7; 7 nucleotides align to TRBD1. Looked up from germline, CDR1 is MNHNY and CDR2 is SVGAGI (reference sequence). V shed 8 bases, J shed 4 bases, and the junction held 5 bases outside the gene matches. This CDR3 has 12 amino acids. The CDR3 protein is CASSGTAYEQYF. Written as DNA, the CDR3 is TGTGCCAGCTCCGGGACAGCTTACGAGCAGTACTTC.

The chain uses TRBV3-1 (or the pseudogene TRBV3-2) and TRBJ2-1; no definite D call. Germline assignment: CDR1 LGHDT and CDR2 YNNKEL (reference sequence). The V and J ends lost 0 bases and 4 bases respectively, with 13 bases between them. The CDR3 runs to 16 residues. CDR3 DNA sequence: TGTGCCAGCAGCCAAGAGTTAGCCTCTAGATACAATGAGCAGTTCTTC. Its translation: CASSQELASRYNEQFF.

This chain links TRBV5-1 with TRBJ1-1; D ambiguous. V dropped 0 bases and J dropped 3 bases, with 12 bases sitting between them. Germline V gene lookup returns CDR1 SGHRS and CDR2 YFSETQ. This CDR3 is 15 amino acids long. CDR3 protein: CASSLVGRRDTEAFF. The CDR3 bases are TGCGCCAGCAGCTTGGTCGGGAGAAGGGACACTGAAGCTTTCTTT.

This CDR3 is CASSRTNEQYF. The DNA of the CDR3 is TGTGCCAGCAGCCGCACAAACGAGCAGTACTTC. The rearrangement links TRBV7-2 to TRBJ2-7, with D uncertain. Germline CDR1 is SGHTA and CDR2 is FQGNSA. The germline V and J ends were trimmed by 5 bases and 5 bases, with 7 bases remaining between them. The CDR3 spans 11 residues.

This clone showed up just once. The rearrangement uses TRBV4-3 and TRBJ2-1, with TRBD2 matching 9 bases. Germline CDR1 LGHNA, CDR2 YSLEER. Trimming removed 0 bases from V and 3 bases from J; junction bases left unmatched: 6. The CDR3 runs to 17 residues. The chain's CDR3 is CASSQDEASGIYNEQFF. CDR3 nucleotides: TGCGCCAGCAGCCAAGATGAGGCTAGCGGGATCTACAATGAGCAGTTCTTC.

J is TRBJ1-1 and V is TRBV18; possible D gene TRBD1, 5 bases. The CDR3 length is 15 residues. V was trimmed by 1 base and J by 5 bases, leaving 14 bases between them. Germline V CDR1 and CDR2: KGHSH, LQKENI. The CDR3 DNA is TGTGCCAGCTCACCACAACAAGGGGTTAGTACTGAAGCTTTCTTT. As protein: CASSPQQGVSTEAFF.

The rearrangement joins TRBV3-1 (or the pseudogene TRBV3-2) to TRBJ2-7; TRBD1 matches 7 bases. V lost 1 base and J lost 5; bases outside the gene matches: 5. The CDR3 is made up of 14 amino acids. CDR1 is LGHDT and CDR2 is YNNKEL in the germline V gene (reference sequence). The CDR3 nucleotides are TGTGCCAGCAGCCAAGGTAGACAGGGCCACGAGCAGTACTTC. It yields the protein CASSQGRQGHEQYF.

The rearrangement joins TRBV20-1 to TRBJ2-1; TRBD1 agrees at 7 bases. Germline-derived CDR1 and CDR2 are DFQATT and SNEGSKA (reference sequence). The junction had 0 bases not matched to a gene; V was cut back by 3 bases and J by 10 bases. CDR3 length: 10 amino acids. The CDR3 here is CSASRGEQFF. CDR3 DNA: TGCAGTGCTAGCAGGGGGGAGCAGTTCTTC.

This rearrangement joins TRBV7-2 to TRBJ1-1, with 7 bases identical to TRBD1. This CDR3 is 13 amino acids long. After removal of 6 bases from V and 4 bases from J, the junction contained 5 bases not matched to a gene. Germline V gene lookup returns CDR1 SGHTA and CDR2 FQGNSA. The CDR3 loop is CASRGGRSTEAFF. As DNA, the CDR3 is TGTGCCAGCAGAGGGGGCCGGAGCACTGAAGCTTTCTTT. Filled out from reference TRBV7-2 and TRBJ1-1, the complete variable domain reads GAGVSQSPSNKVTEKGKDVELRCDPISGHTALYWYRQSLGQGLEFLIYFQGNSAPDKSGLPSDRFSAERTGGSVSTLTIQRTQQEDSAVYLCASRGGRSTEAFFGQGTRLTVV.

The rearrangement joins TRBV7-9 to TRBJ1-6; TRBD1 might be the D (5 bases). With 4 bases removed from V and 10 bases from J, the gap between germline ends came to 23 bases. This CDR3 spans 17 amino acids. Germline CDR1 and CDR2: SEHNR and FQNEAQ (reference sequence). CDR3 sequence reads: CASSSTYGGIGESPLHF. CDR3 DNA sequence: TGTGCCAGCAGCTCGACTTACGGGGGGATCGGAGAATCACCCCTCCACTTT.

This chain joins TRBV19 and TRBJ2-1; D perhaps matches TRBD2 (6 bases). With 5 bases removed from V and 8 bases from J, the gap between germline ends came to 10 bases. CDR3 length equals 12 residues. Germline V lookup: CDR1 LNHDA, CDR2 SQIVND (reference sequence). In nucleotides, the CDR3 is TGTGCCAGTAGTGCCACTAGCTATGAGCAGTTCTTC. Protein: CASSATSYEQFF.